Following are 22 T cell receptor beta chains from one sample sequenced in a study of blood T cells in healthy people across ages. Then a second PCR, running about 6 to 11 cycles, was carried out with a sample-barcoded 5' primer and a J-beta primer mix. From the 5' RACE reads, TCRdb called clonotypes with MiXCR, one entry per CDR3 protein. The sample records 870,000 or so distinct CDR3 sequences, around 28% being singletons. The sample taken for sequencing was blood. Receptor source: a woman aged 80 or older in good health.

In regard to this clonotype: A read error is possible here, since a much larger clone lies one base away. The chain links TRBV24-1 to TRBJ2-5; D is unclear. The CDR3 sequence is 15 residues long. CDR1 KGHDR and CDR2 SFDVKD come from the germline V gene. The CDR3 coding sequence is TGTGCCACCAGGGATTTTTCGAGAGACGGAGAGACCCAGTACTTC. Translation: CATRDFSRDGETQYF.

About this clonotype itself: A much larger clone differs by one base, so this may be a read error. The V call is TRBV6-1, the J call TRBJ2-1; TRBD1 is a possible D gene (6 bases). V was pared by 4 bases and J by 6 bases, with 13 bases between. CDR3 length: 14 residues. Germline CDR1 and CDR2: MNHNS and SASEGT. The CDR3 loop reads CASSVTGFSNEQFF. The CDR3 DNA sequence: TGTGCCAGCAGTGTAACAGGGTTCTCCAATGAGCAGTTCTTC.

This clonotype appeared a few times. This may come from a read error, since a much larger clone is one base off. The V call is TRBV20-1, the J call TRBJ2-7; possibly TRBD1 or TRBD2 for D (6 bases each). This CDR3 is built from 15 residues. V lost 1 base to trimming and J lost 2 bases, with 15 bases between them. Per the germline V gene, CDR1 is DFQATT and CDR2 is SNEGSKA (reference sequence). The CDR3 DNA reads as TGCAGTGCTAGAGGAGGGGGGACTGCTACCTACGAGCAGTACTTC. Protein sequence: CSARGGGTATYEQYF.

Ten or more counts support this clonotype. This chain joins TRBV11-2 and TRBJ2-7; tentatively, D is TRBD2 (6 bases). V lost 5 bases and J 6 bases, leaving 17 bases between the germline ends. CDR3 length: 14 amino acids. Germline lookup yields CDR1 SGHAT and CDR2 FQNNGV. The CDR3 loop is CASSPGPRRGEQYF. Written as DNA, the CDR3 is TGTGCCAGCAGCCCCGGACCTAGGAGGGGCGAGCAGTACTTC. The complete variable domain, with remaining parts taken from reference TRBV11-2 and TRBJ2-7, reads EAGVAQSPRYKIIEKRQSVAFWCNPISGHATLYWYQQILGQGPKLLIQFQNNGVVDDSQLPKDRFSAERLKGVDSTLKIQPAKLEDSAVYLCASSPGPRRGEQYFGPGTRLTVT.

This clonotype appeared many times. The CDR3 is CASRYEGGSYNEQFF. Written as DNA, the CDR3 is TGCGCCAGCAGGTACGAGGGGGGCTCCTACAATGAGCAGTTCTTC. The V and J genes are TRBV5-1 and TRBJ2-1, with D possibly called TRBD1 or TRBD2 (6 bases each). The ends were cut back, 5 bases at V and 0 bases at J, with 12 bases in the middle. Germline V gene sequence: CDR1 SGHRS, CDR2 YFSETQ. This CDR3 spans 15 amino acids.

The chain uses TRBV7-2 and TRBJ1-1; 10 nucleotides agree with TRBD1. There are 16 residues in the CDR3. Germline trimming cut 5 bases from V and 1 base from J; bases unmatched to any gene: 7. The germline gives CDR1 SGHTA, CDR2 FQGNSA. CDR3 amino acids: CASSIRDRGPNTEAFF. CDR3 bases: TGTGCCAGCAGCATCCGGGACAGGGGCCCGAACACTGAAGCTTTCTTT.

This clonotype was observed a handful of times. The chain is built from TRBV19 and TRBJ2-3, with D hard to call. Trimming stripped 6 bases from V and 2 bases from J, with 15 bases between. The CDR3 runs to 15 residues. Germline CDR1 LNHDA, CDR2 SQIVND (reference sequence). CDR3 in amino acids: CASRLTAASTDTQYF. CDR3 bases: TGTGCCAGTAGGCTTACTGCAGCGTCCACAGATACGCAGTATTTT.

As regards this clonotype: A read error may produce the germline difference seen at one junction end. The V and J genes are TRBV30 and TRBJ1-2, with D maybe TRBD1 (6 bases). This CDR3 has 13 amino acids. Per the germline V gene, CDR1 is GTSNPN and CDR2 is SVGIG (reference sequence). The CDR3 is CAWSVRGADGYTF. The CDR3 DNA is TGTGCTTGGAGTGTACGGGGGGCTGATGGCTACACCTTC.

The CDR3 protein is CASSLGLVFNTGELFF. In DNA, the CDR3 is TGTGCCAGCAGTCTGGGACTAGTCTTTAACACCGGGGAGCTGTTTTTT. The chain carries TRBV28 and TRBJ2-2; 8 bases line up with TRBD2. V shed 5 bases and J 2 bases; nucleotides not matched to a gene: 7. The length of the CDR3 is 16 residues. Germline CDR1 MDHEN, CDR2 SYDVKM.

This clonotype was seen repeatedly, ten times or more. This rearrangement joins TRBV7-2 to TRBJ2-3, with TRBD2 matching over 10 bases. Unmatched junction bases numbered 1, after V lost 4 bases and J lost 3 bases. The CDR3 contains 14 residues. The V gene's germline CDR1 is SGHTA and CDR2 FQGNSA. The CDR3 protein is CASSSSGGTDTQYF. CDR3 bases: TGTGCCAGCAGCTCTAGCGGGGGAACAGATACGCAGTATTTT.

The chain carries TRBV11-2 and TRBJ2-2, with 7 positions matching TRBD1. Germline assignment: CDR1 SGHAT and CDR2 FQNNGV. V lost 2 bases, J lost 4 bases, and 10 bases stayed unmatched. The CDR3 is 17 amino acids. The CDR3 nucleotides read TGTGCCAGCAGCTTAAATCTACCGGGACAGCCCACCGGGGAGCTGTTTTTT. Translating gives CASSLNLPGQPTGELFF. Full variable domain (missing parts from reference TRBV11-2 and TRBJ2-2): EAGVAQSPRYKIIEKRQSVAFWCNPISGHATLYWYQQILGQGPKLLIQFQNNGVVDDSQLPKDRFSAERLKGVDSTLKIQPAKLEDSAVYLCASSLNLPGQPTGELFFGEGSRLTVL.

V is TRBV7-2 and J is TRBJ2-5, with TRBD2 as a possible D gene (5 bases). Germline loops: CDR1 SGHTA, CDR2 FQGNSA. Trimming cost V 4 bases and J 2 bases, with 14 bases left between them. The CDR3 is made up of 15 amino acids. CDR3 nucleotides: TGTGCCAGCAGCTCCACCTCGACTATACAAGAGACCCAGTACTTC. This codes for CASSSTSTIQETQYF.

This clonotype was counted at least ten times. This sequence joins TRBV27 and TRBJ2-1, with D hard to call. The germline V and J ends were trimmed by 6 bases and 4 bases, with 7 bases remaining between them. Per germline, CDR1 MNHEY and CDR2 SMNVEV (reference sequence). The CDR3 runs to 12 residues. CDR3 sequence (DNA): TGTGCCAGCAGCCGGGTTTACAATGAGCAGTTCTTC. This codes for CASSRVYNEQFF.

This chain joins TRBV10-3 and TRBJ2-2, with 8 bases identical to TRBD2. Germline V lookup: CDR1 ENHRY, CDR2 SYGVKD. V was clipped by 5 bases and J by 4 bases; unmatched bases: 6. The CDR3 extends over 15 amino acids. This chain's CDR3 is CAISQRGPSTGELFF. CDR3 DNA sequence: TGTGCCATCAGTCAGCGGGGGCCGTCCACCGGGGAGCTGTTTTTT.

The chain joins TRBV6-6 to TRBJ1-2; D remains ambiguous. The CDR3 contains 11 residues. Trimming removed 5 bases from V and 11 bases from J, with 12 bases in between. In germline, CDR1 is MNHNY, CDR2 SVGAGI (reference sequence). CDR3 sequence: CASSEFRVYTF. CDR3 nucleotides: TGTGCCAGCAGTGAATTTAGGGTTTACACCTTC.

J is TRBJ2-4 and V is TRBV10-2, with D uncertain. The DNA end favors TRBJ2-7, so the J call may be wrong. Germline V gene data show CDR1 as WSHSY and CDR2 as SAAADI. The CDR3 runs to 12 residues. The CDR3 DNA follows: TGCGCCAGCAGTGAGGGAGTACGCGAGCAGTACTTC. This gives the protein CASSEGVREQYF.

In the case of this clonotype: A much larger clone sits a single nucleotide away, making a read error possible. The gene calls are TRBV7-2 and TRBJ1-5; TRBD1 might be the D (5 bases). The CDR3 runs to 13 residues. In germline, CDR1 is SGHTA, CDR2 FQGNSA. CDR3 residues: CASRPDSYQPLHF. DNA for the CDR3: TGTGCCAGCAGACCAGACAGTTATCAGCCCCTGCATTTT.

The rearrangement joins TRBV20-1 to TRBJ2-1; 8 bases line up with TRBD1. The CDR3 covers 14 residues. Germline V gene sequence: CDR1 DFQATT, CDR2 SNEGSKA (reference sequence). V trimming: 5 bases; J trimming: 3 bases; junction bases outside the gene matches: 6. CDR3 sequence: CSASGQDDYNEQFF. CDR3 DNA sequence: TGCAGTGCTTCGGGACAGGATGACTACAATGAGCAGTTCTTC.

This clonotype came up many times. The chain uses TRBV21-1 and TRBJ2-5; the table's D gene call, TRBD1, was not cross checked with the DNA. TRBV21-1 counts as a pseudogene. This CDR3 contains 20 residues. The CDR3 sequence is CASSKEGDNPRILKGETQYF. In DNA, the CDR3 is TGTGCCAGCAGCAAAGAGGGGGACAACCCCCGCATACTTAAAGGAGAGACCCAGTACTTC.

This clonotype was observed at least ten times. This sequence joins TRBV20-1 and TRBJ2-1; a weak D match, TRBD2 (6 bases). The CDR3 runs 15 residues. V was shortened by 3 bases and J by 0 bases, with 12 bases between the two germline ends. Germline lookup yields CDR1 DFQATT and CDR2 SNEGSKA (reference sequence). Here the CDR3 DNA reads TGCAGTGCTAGTGAGGGCGGGGCCTCCTACAATGAGCAGTTCTTC. Amino acids: CSASEGGASYNEQFF.

This clonotype was picked up a small number of times. The genes are TRBV12-3 or TRBV12-4 and TRBJ1-2; 7 bases are a match to TRBD1. The CDR3 covers 15 residues. Losses at the gene ends were 6 bases for V and 1 base for J; bases not matched to a gene: 8. The CDR3: CASRAPGTDNYGYTF. DNA for the CDR3: TGTGCCAGCAGGGCGCCCGGGACAGATAACTATGGCTACACCTTC.

This clonotype was counted only a few times. This sequence joins TRBV28 and TRBJ2-7; tentatively, D is TRBD1 (6 bases). CDR1 is MDHEN, CDR2 SYDVKM, per germline. V was trimmed by 3 bases and J by 6 bases, leaving 18 bases between them. CDR3 size: 15 residues. The CDR3 nucleotides read TGTGCCAGCAGTTTCTCGGGACACCGAACGATCGAGCAGTACTTC. This encodes CASSFSGHRTIEQYF.